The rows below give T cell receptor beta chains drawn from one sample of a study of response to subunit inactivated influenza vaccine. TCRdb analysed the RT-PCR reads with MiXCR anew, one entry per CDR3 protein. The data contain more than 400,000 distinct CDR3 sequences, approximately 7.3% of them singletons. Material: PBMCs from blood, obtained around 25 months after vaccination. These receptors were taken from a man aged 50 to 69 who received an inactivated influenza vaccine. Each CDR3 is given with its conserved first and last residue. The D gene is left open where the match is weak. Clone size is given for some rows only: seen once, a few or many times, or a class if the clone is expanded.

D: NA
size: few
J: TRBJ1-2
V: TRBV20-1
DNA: TGCAGTGCTCCCCCCCCTCCAGGGGATTCTTGGGGCTACACCTTC
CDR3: CSAPPPPGDSWGYTF

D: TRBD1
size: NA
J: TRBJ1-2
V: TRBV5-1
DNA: TGCGCCAGCAGCTTGGTACAGGGGGGCGGCTACACCTTC
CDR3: CASSLVQGGGYTF

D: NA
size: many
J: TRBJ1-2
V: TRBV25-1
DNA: TGTGCCATCGAGGACGGTAACTATGGCTACACCTTC
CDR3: CAIEDGNYGYTF

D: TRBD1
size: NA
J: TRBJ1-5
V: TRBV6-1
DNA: TGTGCCAGCAACCCTCAGACAGGGTTCCCCCGGTCGTCTAATCAGCCCCAGCATTTT
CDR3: CASNPQTGFPRSSNQPQHF

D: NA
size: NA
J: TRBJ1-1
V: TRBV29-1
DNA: TGCAGCGTTGAAGTTGAGCTGAACACTGAAGCTTTCTTT
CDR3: CSVEVELNTEAFF

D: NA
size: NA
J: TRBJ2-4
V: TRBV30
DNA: TGTGCCTGGAGTGTACTTGGCGTCTCGAGAACCAAAAACATTCAGTACTTC
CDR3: CAWSVLGVSRTKNIQYF

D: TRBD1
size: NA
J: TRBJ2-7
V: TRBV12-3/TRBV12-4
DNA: TGTGCCAGCAAGAGGGACAGTGCTAACTACGAGCAGTACTTC
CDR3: CASKRDSANYEQYF

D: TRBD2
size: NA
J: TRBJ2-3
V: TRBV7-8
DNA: TGTGCCAGCAGCTTAGCGCGTGCGACGGGACTAGGGGTTGGCACAGATACGCAGTATTTT
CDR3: CASSLARATGLGVGTDTQYF

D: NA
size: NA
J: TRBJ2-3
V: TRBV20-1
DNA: TGCAGTGCTAGAGGTCAATGGGCGGCCACAGATACGCAGTATTTT
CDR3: CSARGQWAATDTQYF

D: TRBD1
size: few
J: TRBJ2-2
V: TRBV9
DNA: TGTGCCAGCAGCGCCTCGGGACAGTCAGGCGGGGAGCTGTTTTTT
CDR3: CASSASGQSGGELFF

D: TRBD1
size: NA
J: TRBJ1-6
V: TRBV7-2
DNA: TGTGCCAGCAACAGACAGGGAGGAAATTCACCCCTCCACTTT
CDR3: CASNRQGGNSPLHF

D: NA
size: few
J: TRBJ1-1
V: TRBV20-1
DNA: TGCAGTGCTAGAAGGGGGAACCTGAGGTGGAACACTGAAGCTTTCTTT
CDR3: CSARRGNLRWNTEAFF

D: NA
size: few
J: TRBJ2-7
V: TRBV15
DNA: TGTGCCACCAGCCCGGGACGGAACTACGAGCAGTACTTC
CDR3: CATSPGRNYEQYF

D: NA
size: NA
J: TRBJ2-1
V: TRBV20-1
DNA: TGCAGTGCTAGGCCCCGCTCCTACAATGAGCAGTTCTTC
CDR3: CSARPRSYNEQFF

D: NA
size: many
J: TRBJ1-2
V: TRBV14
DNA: TGTGCCAGCAGTCAGATATGGGGTTATGGCTACACCTTC
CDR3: CASSQIWGYGYTF

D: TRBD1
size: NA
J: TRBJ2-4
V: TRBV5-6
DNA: TGTGCCAGCAGCAACCGGGACAGGGGGCGGTTTATGGCCAAAAACATTCAGTACTTC
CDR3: CASSNRDRGRFMAKNIQYF

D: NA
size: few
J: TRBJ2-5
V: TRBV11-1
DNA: TGTGCCAGCAGCCTTAGCCCTCAGCAAGAGACCCAGTACTTC
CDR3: CASSLSPQQETQYF

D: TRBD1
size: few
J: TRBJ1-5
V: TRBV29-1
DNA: TGCAGCGGGGGGGACAGCCGCAATCAGCCCCAGCATTTT
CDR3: CSGGDSRNQPQHF

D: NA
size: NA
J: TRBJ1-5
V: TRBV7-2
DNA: TGTGCCAGCAGCTTTTTAGGGGATCAGCCCCAGCATTTT
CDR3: CASSFLGDQPQHF

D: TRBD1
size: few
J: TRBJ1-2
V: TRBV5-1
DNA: TGCGCCAGCAGCGTGGACAGGGGGCACGATGGCTACACCTTC
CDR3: CASSVDRGHDGYTF

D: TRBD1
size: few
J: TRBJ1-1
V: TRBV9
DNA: TGTGCCAGCAGCGTTAGGACAGGGAAAGGCACTGAAGCTTTCTTT
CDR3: CASSVRTGKGTEAFF

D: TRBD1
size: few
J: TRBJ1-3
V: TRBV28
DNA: TGTGCCAGCAGTTTTGCACAGGGGAGGAACACCATATATTTT
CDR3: CASSFAQGRNTIYF

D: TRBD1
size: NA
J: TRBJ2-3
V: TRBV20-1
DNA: TGCAGTGCTATCAGGACAGGGTTCCCAGATACGCAGTATTTT
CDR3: CSAIRTGFPDTQYF

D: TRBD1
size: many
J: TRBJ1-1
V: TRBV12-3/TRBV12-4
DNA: TGTGCCAGCAGTTCCCAAAGTGGGACAGGGGGGCAAGCTTTCTTT
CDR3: CASSSQSGTGGQAFF

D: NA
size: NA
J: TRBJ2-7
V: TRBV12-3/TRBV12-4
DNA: TGTGCCAGCAAGAGGTCTTTATCTTACGAGCAGTACTTC
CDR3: CASKRSLSYEQYF

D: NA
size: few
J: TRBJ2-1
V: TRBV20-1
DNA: TGCAGTGCTAGCCTCCACGGGGCGGTTTCCTCCTACAATGAGCAGTTCTTC
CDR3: CSASLHGAVSSYNEQFF

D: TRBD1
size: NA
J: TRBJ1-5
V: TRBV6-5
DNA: TGTGCCAGCAGTTACTCGACAGGGGGAAGCAATCAGCCCCAGCATTTT
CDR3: CASSYSTGGSNQPQHF

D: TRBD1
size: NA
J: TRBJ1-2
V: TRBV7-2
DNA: TGTGCCAGCAGCTTAGCGGGACAGGGGAACTATGGCTACACCTTC
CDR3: CASSLAGQGNYGYTF

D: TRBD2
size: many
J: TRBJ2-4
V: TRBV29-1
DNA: TGCAGCGGCAGAGCGGGGGGGAAAAACATTCAGTACTTC
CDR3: CSGRAGGKNIQYF

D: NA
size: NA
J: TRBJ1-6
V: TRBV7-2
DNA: TGTGCCAGCAGCTTCTCCACAGGGCCCGTGGCCCTCCACTTT
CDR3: CASSFSTGPVALHF

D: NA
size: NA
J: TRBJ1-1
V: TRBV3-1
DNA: TGTGCCAGCAGCCAAGGGTCAGTAGGGAGGAGAGGGACTGAAGCTTTCTTT
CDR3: CASSQGSVGRRGTEAFF

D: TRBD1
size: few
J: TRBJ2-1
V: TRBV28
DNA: TGTGCCAGCAGATCTGGGACAGGTTCAATATACAATGAGCAGTTCTTC
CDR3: CASRSGTGSIYNEQFF

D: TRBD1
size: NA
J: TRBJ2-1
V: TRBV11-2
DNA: TGTGCCAGCAGCTTATCACAGGGGGCATTCAATGAGCAGTTCTTC
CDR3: CASSLSQGAFNEQFF

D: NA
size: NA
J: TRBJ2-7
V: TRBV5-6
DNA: TGTGCCAGCAGCCTGCCGGGGATGTCCTACGAGCAGTACTTC
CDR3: CASSLPGMSYEQYF

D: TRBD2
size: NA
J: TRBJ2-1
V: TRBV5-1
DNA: TGCGCCAGCAGCTTGGAGATTGCGGGAGGGCCGGGTTATGAGCAGTTCTTC
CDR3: CASSLEIAGGPGYEQFF

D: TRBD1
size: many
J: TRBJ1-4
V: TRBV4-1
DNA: TGCGCCAGCAGCCAAGAAGAGGGGGCTGCAACTAATGAAAAACTGTTTTTT
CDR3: CASSQEEGAATNEKLFF

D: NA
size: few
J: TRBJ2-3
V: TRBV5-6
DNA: TGTGCCAGCAGCCGCCGGCGGGAAGATACGCAGTATTTT
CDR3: CASSRRREDTQYF

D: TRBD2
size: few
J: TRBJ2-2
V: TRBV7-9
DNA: TGTGCCAGCAGCAACCGCGGGGGGGTTCCTAACACCGGGGAGCTGTTTTTT
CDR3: CASSNRGGVPNTGELFF

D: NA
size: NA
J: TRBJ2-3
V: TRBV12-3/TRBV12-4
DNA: TGTGCCAGCAGTTTAGAAGGCTACCCAGGCACAGATACGCAGTATTTT
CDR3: CASSLEGYPGTDTQYF